A selection of T cell receptor beta chains follows, all from one sample in a study of cytomegalovirus exposure and HLA in healthy donors. TCRdb's copy holds only in-frame clones and misses some; the assay was immunoSEQ multiplex PCR. Of around 130,000 clones detected, 75% to 90% appear once; the ten largest clones hold roughly 1.2%. Sequenced material: PBMCs. Receptors originate from a female donor in good health and CMV-seronegative. CDR3s include the opening cysteine and the closing phenylalanine or tryptophan. Each record gives: J gene, V gene, CDR3 length, clone size, D gene, CDR3 DNA, CDR3 protein. D genes are given only for firm matches. A row's size may be missing; if present it is once, few, many or a size class.

>TRBJ2-3|TRBV2|14|few|NA
TGTGCCAGCACTTCCAGGTCTAACACAGATACGCAGTATTTT
CASTSRSNTDTQYF
>TRBJ2-2|TRBV27|14|NA|NA
TGTGCCAGCGGGATAGCGGCGAACACCGGGGAGCTGTTTTTT
CASGIAANTGELFF
>TRBJ1-2|TRBV6-5|13|NA|NA
TGTGCCAGCAGTTACTCGACCCAGGATGGCTACACCTTC
CASSYSTQDGYTF
>TRBJ2-7|TRBV5-1|11|few|NA
TGCGCCAGCAGCTTGGGGCCGAATCAGTACTTC
CASSLGPNQYF
>TRBJ2-2|TRBV29-1|12|NA|TRBD1
TGCAGCGTCGGGACAGGGGCCCGGGAGCTGTTTTTT
CSVGTGARELFF
>TRBJ2-2|TRBV6-5|15|NA|NA
TGTGCCAGCAGTTACAAGCTGGTAGCTGTAGGGGAGCTGTTTTTT
CASSYKLVAVGELFF
>TRBJ2-2|TRBV27|16|NA|NA
TGTGCCAGCAGTTTCCAGGGTGCCGGGAGAGCCGGGGAGCTGTTTTTT
CASSFQGAGRAGELFF
>TRBJ1-1|TRBV14|15|NA|NA
TGTGCCAGCAGCCAAGATCTAGGAGGTGGGACTGAAGCTTTCTTT
CASSQDLGGGTEAFF
>TRBJ2-3|TRBV6-5|15|few|NA
TGTGCCAGCAGTTATGGCAGGGGACACACAGATACGCAGTATTTT
CASSYGRGHTDTQYF
>TRBJ1-2|TRBV5-6|16|NA|TRBD1
TGTGCCAGCAGCTTGTTTCTGTGGACAGGGAACTATGGCTACACCTTC
CASSLFLWTGNYGYTF
>TRBJ2-7|TRBV27|18|NA|NA
TGTGCCAGCAGTTTAACCCCCTTTACGCGCGGCGGAGTCTACGAGCAGTACTTC
CASSLTPFTRGGVYEQYF
>TRBJ2-7|TRBV13|14|NA|TRBD1
TGTGCCAGCAGCCCCTTGGACAGGGTCTACGAGCAGTACTTC
CASSPLDRVYEQYF
>TRBJ2-5|TRBV10-3|13|NA|TRBD1
TGTGCCATCAGTGATACAGGGGGAGAGACCCAGTACTTC
CAISDTGGETQYF
>TRBJ1-1|TRBV6-1|14|few|NA
TGTGCCAGCAGCGAGGCGGGGGCGAGGACTGAAGCTTTCTTT
CASSEAGARTEAFF